A selection of T cell receptor beta chains follows, all from one sample in a study of blood T cell repertoires in COVID-19. Only in-frame clones appear in the TCRdb table, and some are missing; sequencing was by immunoSEQ multiplex PCR. The sample contains roughly 150,000 clones, around 88% of which appear only once. The sequenced material came from peripheral blood. These receptors all stem from a human donor in a cohort sampled during active COVID-19. Each CDR3 is given with its conserved first and last residue. A D gene is named only where the DNA matches it firmly. Rows give clone size only sometimes, using once, few, many, or a class for an expanded clone.

TRBJ2-5 TRBV20-1 . . TGCAGTGCCCTTCGGAGAGAGACCCAGTACTTC CSALRRETQYF
TRBJ2-2 TRBV3-1/TRBV3-2 . once TGTGCCAGCACCCCGGGTGGCACCGGGGAGCTGTTTTTT CASTPGGTGELFF
TRBJ2-7 TRBV20-1 . few TGCACCACGAGGAGGGACGAGCAGTACTTC CTTRRDEQYF
TRBJ2-2 TRBV7-3 . . TGTGCCAGCAGCCGAGCCCGGGACACCGGGGAGCTGTTTTTT CASSRARDTGELFF
TRBJ2-1 TRBV7-9 TRBD2 . TGTGCCAGCAGCAGCCGGACTAGCCATGAGCAGTTCTTC CASSSRTSHEQFF
TRBJ2-7 TRBV7-9 . . TGTGCCAGCAGCTTGCGGACACCCTACGAGCAGTACTTC CASSLRTPYEQYF
TRBJ2-7 TRBV30 TRBD1 . TGTGCCTTCTCCGGGACAGGCACCTACGAGCAGTACTTC CAFSGTGTYEQYF
TRBJ2-3 TRBV21-1 . . TGTGCCAGCAGCAAATACACAGATACGCAGTATTTT CASSKYTDTQYF
TRBJ2-4 TRBV7-9 TRBD2 . TGTGCCAGCAGCCGACAGGGACTAGCGGCCCCCAAAAACATTCAGTACTTC CASSRQGLAAPKNIQYF
TRBJ1-5 TRBV29-1 TRBD1 . TGCAGCGACGCTGTGACAGGGGAGATACGTCAGCCCCAGCATTTT CSDAVTGEIRQPQHF
TRBJ2-7 TRBV7-9 . few TGTGCCAGCAGCACCGGGAACACCTACGAGCAGTACTTC CASSTGNTYEQYF
TRBJ1-2 TRBV11-3 TRBD1 once TGTGCCAGCACCCCGGACAGGGGGCATAACTATGGCTACACCTTC CASTPDRGHNYGYTF
TRBJ2-5 TRBV5-1 . . TGCGCCAGCAGAACGGCGGGAAAACAAGAGACCCAGTACTTC CASRTAGKQETQYF
TRBJ1-2 TRBV5-1 . . TGCGCCAGCAGGGAGGGGCAGAACCGTAACTATGGCTACACCTTC CASREGQNRNYGYTF
TRBJ2-2 TRBV9 . . TGTGCCAGCAGCGTAAAGGGAAGGGGTTCTTACACCGGGGAGCTGTTTTTT CASSVKGRGSYTGELFF
TRBJ2-3 TRBV7-3 . . TGTGCCAGCAGCTTAGGAGTAAAACCGGGCGGGGGCACAGATACGCAGTATTTT CASSLGVKPGGGTDTQYF
TRBJ2-5 TRBV6-5 . . TGTGCCAGCAGCGACGGAGGGTTGGAGACCCAGTACTTC CASSDGGLETQYF
TRBJ2-1 TRBV24-1 . once TGTGCCACCAGTGATACCGACCCGGGGGCCTACAATGAGCAGTTCTTC CATSDTDPGAYNEQFF
TRBJ1-1 TRBV11-3 . . TGTGCCAGCAGCCTAGCATGGAACACTGAAGCTTTCTTT CASSLAWNTEAFF
TRBJ2-2 TRBV7-3 TRBD2 once TGTGCCAGCAGCCCAGGACTAGCCATTAACACCGGGGAGCTGTTTTTT CASSPGLAINTGELFF
TRBJ1-2 TRBV5-6 . . TGTGCCAGCAGCTCGATACAGGGTAACTATGGCTACACCTTC CASSSIQGNYGYTF
TRBJ2-3 TRBV18 TRBD1 . TGTGCCAGCTCACTCTCAGAGTTCGGGACAGTAGTCACAGATACGCAGTATTTT CASSLSEFGTVVTDTQYF
TRBJ1-4 TRBV11-2 . . TGTGCCAGCAGCTTAGTACGGAATGAAAAACTGTTTTTT CASSLVRNEKLFF
TRBJ1-5 TRBV7-2 TRBD1 . TGTGCCAGCAGCTTAGGGCCCCCGGGACAGAAGAATCAGCCCCAGCATTTT CASSLGPPGQKNQPQHF
TRBJ2-7 TRBV15 . . TGTGCCACCAGCAGAGACAGGGGAACCTACGAGCAGTACTTC CATSRDRGTYEQYF
TRBJ1-5 TRBV18 TRBD1 . TGTGCCAGCTCACCAGGGACAGGGATCAATCAGCCCCAGCATTTT CASSPGTGINQPQHF
TRBJ1-6 TRBV30 TRBD1 . TGTGCCTGGGAGCGGAGGACAGGGTTGTCCTATAATTCACCCCTCCACTTT CAWERRTGLSYNSPLHF
TRBJ1-2 TRBV19 TRBD1 . TGTGCCAGTAGTCGAGCTCGACAGGGAAACTATGGCTACACCTTC CASSRARQGNYGYTF
TRBJ1-1 TRBV5-4 TRBD1 . TGTGCCAGCAGCTTCAGGGGGAATACTGAAGCTTTCTTT CASSFRGNTEAFF
TRBJ2-6 TRBV27 TRBD1 . TGTGCCAGCAGTTCGGGACAGGCCATACTCTCTGGGGCCAACGTCCTGACTTTC CASSSGQAILSGANVLTF
TRBJ2-3 TRBV11-2 TRBD1 . TGTGCCAGCAGCCCCTACGGGACAGGGTTCTTTGACACAGATACGCAGTATTTT CASSPYGTGFFDTDTQYF
TRBJ1-2 TRBV7-9 . once TGTGCCAGCAGCGGCGATGCGGCCTATGGCTACACCTTC CASSGDAAYGYTF
TRBJ2-3 TRBV9 TRBD2 . TGTGCCAGCAGCGTACTAGCGGGGGGGAGCACAGATACGCAGTATTTT CASSVLAGGSTDTQYF
TRBJ2-4 TRBV27 . . TGTGCCAGCAGTCTAATCCGACAGAAAAACATTCAGTACTTC CASSLIRQKNIQYF
TRBJ2-5 TRBV9 . . TGTGCCAGCAGCGTAGATCCCAGGGCGACGACCCAGTACTTC CASSVDPRATTQYF
TRBJ1-2 TRBV6-6 . . TGTGCCAGCAGCTTTACAGGGTTGGGCTATGGCTACACCTTC CASSFTGLGYGYTF
TRBJ1-5 TRBV7-8 . . TGTGCCAGCAGCCCCAACCGCCCAGGGTTCAGCAATCAGCCCCAGCATTTT CASSPNRPGFSNQPQHF